The 4 T cell receptor beta chains reported below all come from one sample, sequenced in a study of T-cell reconstitution after alpha-beta-depleted transplantation in children. Unique molecular identifiers were used in preparing the TCRbeta library. A single record per CDR3 protein comes from TCRdb applying MiXCR to the PCR reads. In the table there are about 980,000 distinct CDR3 sequences, about 30% of which are singletons. The sequencing here drew on PBMCs, mostly from graft donor cells, taken 360 days after TCRalphabeta/CD19-depleted stem cell transplant. These receptors were collected from a boy under two years old who had a stem cell transplant for SCID, so the T cells may come from the graft donor.

The chain combines TRBV5-1 with TRBJ2-1; 8 positions match TRBD2. The V gene's germline CDR1 is SGHRS and CDR2 YFSETQ. The CDR3 totals 17 residues. The junction had 9 bases not matched to a gene; V was cut back by 1 base and J by 3 bases. The chain's CDR3 is CASSLLGGARNYNEQFF. The CDR3 coding sequence is TGCGCCAGCAGCTTGCTCGGGGGGGCCAGGAACTACAATGAGCAGTTCTTC.

The J gene is TRBJ2-5, the V gene TRBV29-1; 8 bases line up with TRBD1. Germline CDR1 is SQVTM and CDR2 is ANQGSEA. The CDR3 extends over 16 amino acids. Trimming removed 1 base from V and 5 bases from J; junction bases left unmatched: 12. CDR3 amino acids: CSVEGGRTGIMETQYF. The DNA for the CDR3 is TGCAGCGTTGAAGGGGGTCGGACAGGGATAATGGAGACCCAGTACTTC.

The chain employs TRBV3-1 and TRBJ2-7; 11 nucleotides agree with TRBD1. The CDR3 sequence is 17 residues long. Per the germline V gene, CDR1 is LGHDT and CDR2 is YNNKEL (reference sequence). Trimming cost V 11 bases and J 3 bases; bases outside gene matches: 18. The chain's CDR3 is CASSPAARDRGVYEQYF. The CDR3 DNA reads TGTGCCTCCAGCCCCGCGGCCCGGGACAGGGGGGTCTACGAGCAGTACTTC.

The rearrangement joins TRBV6-2 or TRBV6-3 to TRBJ2-1, with D perhaps TRBD1 (5 bases). The V and J ends lost 6 bases and 2 bases respectively, with 11 bases between them. In germline, CDR1 is MNHEY, CDR2 SVGEGT. The CDR3 has 14 amino acids. The CDR3 DNA reads as TGTGCCAGCAGGACAGCGTTCCCCTACAATGAGCAGTTCTTC. Translated, it gives CASRTAFPYNEQFF.